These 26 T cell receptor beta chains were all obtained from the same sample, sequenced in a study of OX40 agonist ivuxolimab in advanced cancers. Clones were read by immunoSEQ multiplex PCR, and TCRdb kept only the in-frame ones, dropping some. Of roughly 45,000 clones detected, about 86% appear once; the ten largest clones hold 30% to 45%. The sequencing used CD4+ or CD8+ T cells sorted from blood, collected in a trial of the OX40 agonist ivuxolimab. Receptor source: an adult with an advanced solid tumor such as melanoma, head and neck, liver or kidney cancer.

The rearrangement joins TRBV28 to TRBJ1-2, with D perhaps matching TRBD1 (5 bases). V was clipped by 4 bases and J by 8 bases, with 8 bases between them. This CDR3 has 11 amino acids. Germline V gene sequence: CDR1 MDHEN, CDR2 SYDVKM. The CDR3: CASSSTVGYTF. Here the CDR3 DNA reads TGTGCCAGCAGTTCGACAGTCGGCTACACCTTC.

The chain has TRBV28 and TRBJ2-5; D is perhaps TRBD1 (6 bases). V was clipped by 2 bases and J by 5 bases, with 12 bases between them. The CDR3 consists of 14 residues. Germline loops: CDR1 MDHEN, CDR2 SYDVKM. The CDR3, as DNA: TGTGCCAGCAGTTTAGCAGGGGTTGGGGAGACCCAGTACTTC. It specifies CASSLAGVGETQYF.

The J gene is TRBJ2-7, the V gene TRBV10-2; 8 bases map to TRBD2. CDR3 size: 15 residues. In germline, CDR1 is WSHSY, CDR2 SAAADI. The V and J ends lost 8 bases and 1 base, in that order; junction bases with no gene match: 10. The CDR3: CASAPPRGGSYEQYF. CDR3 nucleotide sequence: TGCGCCAGCGCCCCACCACGGGGGGGGTCCTACGAGCAGTACTTC.

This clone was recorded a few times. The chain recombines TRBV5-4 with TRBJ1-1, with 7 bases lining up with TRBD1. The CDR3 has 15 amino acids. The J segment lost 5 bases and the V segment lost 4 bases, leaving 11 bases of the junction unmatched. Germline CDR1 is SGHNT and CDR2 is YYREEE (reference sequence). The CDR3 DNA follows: TGTGCCAGCAGCCGGGACAGTGAAATGGGGACTGAAGCTTTCTTT. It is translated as CASSRDSEMGTEAFF.

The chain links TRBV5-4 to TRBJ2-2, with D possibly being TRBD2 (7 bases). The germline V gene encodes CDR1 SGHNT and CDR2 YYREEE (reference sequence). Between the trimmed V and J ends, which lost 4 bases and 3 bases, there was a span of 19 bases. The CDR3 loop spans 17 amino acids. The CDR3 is CASSTPEGGPDTGELFF. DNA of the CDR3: TGTGCCAGCAGCACCCCGGAGGGGGGGCCGGACACCGGGGAGCTGTTTTTT.

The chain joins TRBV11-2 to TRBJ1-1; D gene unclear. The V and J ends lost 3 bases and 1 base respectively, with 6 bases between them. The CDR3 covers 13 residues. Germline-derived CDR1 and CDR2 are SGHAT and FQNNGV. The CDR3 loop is CASSFPPNTEAFF. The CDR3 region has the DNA TGTGCCAGCAGCTTCCCCCCGAACACTGAAGCTTTCTTT.

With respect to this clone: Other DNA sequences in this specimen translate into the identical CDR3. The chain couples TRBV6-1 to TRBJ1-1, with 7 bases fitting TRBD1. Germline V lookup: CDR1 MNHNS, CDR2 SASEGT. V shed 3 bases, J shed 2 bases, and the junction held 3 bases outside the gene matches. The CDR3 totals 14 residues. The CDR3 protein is CASSDRGVNTEAFF. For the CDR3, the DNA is TGTGCCAGCAGTGACAGGGGGGTAAACACTGAAGCTTTCTTT.

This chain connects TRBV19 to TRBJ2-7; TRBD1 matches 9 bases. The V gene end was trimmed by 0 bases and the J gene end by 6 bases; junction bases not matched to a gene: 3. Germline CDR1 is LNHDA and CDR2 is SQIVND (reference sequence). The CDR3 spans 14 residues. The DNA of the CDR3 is TGTGCCAGTAGTATAGATCGGACAGGGGCCGAGCAGTACTTC. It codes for CASSIDRTGAEQYF.

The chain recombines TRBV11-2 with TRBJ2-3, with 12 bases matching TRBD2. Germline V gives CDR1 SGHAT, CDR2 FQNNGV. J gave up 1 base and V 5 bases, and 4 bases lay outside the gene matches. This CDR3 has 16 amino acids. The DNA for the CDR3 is TGTGCCAGCAGCCCGACTAGCGGGGGCCGCACAGATACGCAGTATTTT. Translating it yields CASSPTSGGRTDTQYF. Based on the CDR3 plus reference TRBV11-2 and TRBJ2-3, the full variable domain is EAGVAQSPRYKIIEKRQSVAFWCNPISGHATLYWYQQILGQGPKLLIQFQNNGVVDDSQLPKDRFSAERLKGVDSTLKIQPAKLEDSAVYLCASSPTSGGRTDTQYFGPGTRLTVL.

CDR3 coding DNA: TGTGCCAGCAGCGTATCCGGACGCCCTAGCACAGATACGCAGTATTTT. Encoded protein: CASSVSGRPSTDTQYF. The chain recombines TRBV9 with TRBJ2-3, with D unclear. CDR1 is SGDLS and CDR2 is YYNGEE in the germline V gene. The CDR3 is 16 residues long. V lost 1 base and J lost 0, with 12 bases in between. Using reference TRBV9 and TRBJ2-3 for the parts outside the CDR3, the full variable domain is DSGVTQTPKHLITATGQRVTLRCSPRSGDLSVYWYQQSLDQGLQFLIQYYNGEERAKGNILERFSAQQFPDLHSELNLSSLELGDSALYFCASSVSGRPSTDTQYFGPGTRLTVL.

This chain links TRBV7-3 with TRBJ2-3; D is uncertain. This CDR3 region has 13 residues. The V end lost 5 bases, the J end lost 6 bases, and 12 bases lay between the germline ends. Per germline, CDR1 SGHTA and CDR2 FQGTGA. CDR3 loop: CASSPPGSDTQYF. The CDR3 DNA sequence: TGTGCCAGCAGCCCCCCGGGTTCGGATACGCAGTATTTT. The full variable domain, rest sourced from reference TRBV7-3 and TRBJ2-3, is GAGVSQTPSNKVTEKGKYVELRCDPISGHTALYWYRQSLGQGPEFLIYFQGTGAADDSGLPNDRFFAVRPEGSVSTLKIQRTERGDSAVYLCASSPPGSDTQYFGPGTRLTVL.

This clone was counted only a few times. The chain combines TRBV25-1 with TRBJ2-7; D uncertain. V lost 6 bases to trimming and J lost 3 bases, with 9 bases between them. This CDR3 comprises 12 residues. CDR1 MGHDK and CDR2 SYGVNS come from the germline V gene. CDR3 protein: CASRAASYEQYF. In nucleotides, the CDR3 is TGTGCCAGCAGGGCCGCAAGCTACGAGCAGTACTTC.

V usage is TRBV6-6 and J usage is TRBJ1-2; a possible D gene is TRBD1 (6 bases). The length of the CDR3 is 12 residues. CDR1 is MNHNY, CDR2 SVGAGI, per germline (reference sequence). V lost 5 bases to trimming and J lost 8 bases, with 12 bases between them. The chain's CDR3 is CASSPKGEGYTF. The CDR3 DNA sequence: TGTGCCAGCAGTCCTAAGGGGGAAGGCTACACCTTC.

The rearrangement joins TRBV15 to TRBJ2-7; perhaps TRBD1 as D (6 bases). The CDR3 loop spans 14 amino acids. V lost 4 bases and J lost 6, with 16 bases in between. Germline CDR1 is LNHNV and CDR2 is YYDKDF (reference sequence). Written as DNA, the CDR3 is TGTGCCACCAGCAAACCTTGGGGGCTCTCCGAGCAGTACTTC. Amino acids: CATSKPWGLSEQYF.

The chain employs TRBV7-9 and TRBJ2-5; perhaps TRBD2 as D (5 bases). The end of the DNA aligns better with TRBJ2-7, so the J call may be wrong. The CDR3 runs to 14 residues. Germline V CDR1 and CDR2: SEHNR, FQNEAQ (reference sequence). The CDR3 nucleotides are TGTGCCAGCAGCTTGGAGGAGATCTCCTACGAGCAGTACTTC. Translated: CASSLEEISYEQYF.

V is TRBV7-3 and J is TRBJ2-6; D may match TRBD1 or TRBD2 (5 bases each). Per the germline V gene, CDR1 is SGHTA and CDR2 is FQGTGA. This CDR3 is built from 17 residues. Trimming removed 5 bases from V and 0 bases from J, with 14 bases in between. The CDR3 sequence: CASSRDPGNSGANVLTF. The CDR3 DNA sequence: TGTGCCAGCAGCCGGGACCCTGGGAACTCTGGGGCCAACGTCCTGACTTTC.

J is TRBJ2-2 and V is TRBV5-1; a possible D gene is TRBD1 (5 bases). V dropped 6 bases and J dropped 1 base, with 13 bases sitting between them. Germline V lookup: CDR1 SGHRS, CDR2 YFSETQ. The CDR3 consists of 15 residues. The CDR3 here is CASTPDSLNTGELFF. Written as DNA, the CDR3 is TGCGCCAGCACCCCCGACAGTCTGAACACCGGGGAGCTGTTTTTT.

In nucleotides, the CDR3 is TGCGCCAGCAGCCCCCTAGGGGGCGGGAGAGGAGATGAGCAGTTCTTC. This translates into CASSPLGGGRGDEQFF. This chain joins TRBV4-1 and TRBJ2-1; D possibly uses TRBD1 or TRBD2 (7 bases each). The V gene's germline CDR1 is MGHRA and CDR2 YSYEKL. The CDR3 runs to 16 residues. Trimming pared 4 bases from V and 8 bases from J, leaving 21 bases between.

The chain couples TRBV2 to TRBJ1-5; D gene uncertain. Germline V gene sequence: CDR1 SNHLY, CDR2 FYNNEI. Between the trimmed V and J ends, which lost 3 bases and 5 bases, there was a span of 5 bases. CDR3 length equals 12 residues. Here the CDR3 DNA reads TGTGCCAGCAGTGACGGAGATCAGCCCCAGCATTTT. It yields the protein CASSDGDQPQHF.

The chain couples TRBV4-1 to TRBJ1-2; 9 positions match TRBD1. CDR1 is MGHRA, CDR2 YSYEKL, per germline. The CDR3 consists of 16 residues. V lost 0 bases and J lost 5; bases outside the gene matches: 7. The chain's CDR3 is CASSQDPGTGRYGYTF. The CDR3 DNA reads TGCGCCAGCAGCCAAGACCCTGGGACAGGGAGGTATGGCTACACCTTC.

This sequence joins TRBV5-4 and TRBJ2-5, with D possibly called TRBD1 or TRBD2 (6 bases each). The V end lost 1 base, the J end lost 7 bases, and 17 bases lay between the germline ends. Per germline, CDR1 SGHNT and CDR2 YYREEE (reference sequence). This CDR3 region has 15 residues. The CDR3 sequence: CASSLYGGPNVTQYF. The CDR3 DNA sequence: TGTGCCAGCAGCTTGTATGGGGGGCCTAATGTGACCCAGTACTTC.

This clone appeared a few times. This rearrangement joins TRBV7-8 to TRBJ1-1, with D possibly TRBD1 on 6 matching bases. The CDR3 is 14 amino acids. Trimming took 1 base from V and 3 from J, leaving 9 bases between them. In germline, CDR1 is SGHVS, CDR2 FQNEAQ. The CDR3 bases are TGTGCCAGCAGCTTAGTTGGGGGCCACACTGAAGCTTTCTTT. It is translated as CASSLVGGHTEAFF.

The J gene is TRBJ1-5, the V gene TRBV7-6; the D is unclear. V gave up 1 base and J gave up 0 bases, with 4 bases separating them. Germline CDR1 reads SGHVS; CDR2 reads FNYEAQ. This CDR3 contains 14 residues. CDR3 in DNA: TGTGCCAGCAGCTTAGGGGATAGCAATCAGCCCCAGCATTTT. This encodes CASSLGDSNQPQHF.

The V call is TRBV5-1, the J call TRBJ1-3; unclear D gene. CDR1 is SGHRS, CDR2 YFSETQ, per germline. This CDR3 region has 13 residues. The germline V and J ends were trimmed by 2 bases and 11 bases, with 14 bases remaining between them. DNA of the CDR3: TGCGCCAGCAGCTTAATTGGGTCCGTCGCCATATATTTT. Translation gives CASSLIGSVAIYF.

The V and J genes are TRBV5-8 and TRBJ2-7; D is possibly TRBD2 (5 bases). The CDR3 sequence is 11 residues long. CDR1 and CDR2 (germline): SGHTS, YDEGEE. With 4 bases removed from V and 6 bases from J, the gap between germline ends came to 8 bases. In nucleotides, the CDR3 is TGTGCCAGCAGCGAACGGGGCGAGCAGTACTTC. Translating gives CASSERGEQYF.

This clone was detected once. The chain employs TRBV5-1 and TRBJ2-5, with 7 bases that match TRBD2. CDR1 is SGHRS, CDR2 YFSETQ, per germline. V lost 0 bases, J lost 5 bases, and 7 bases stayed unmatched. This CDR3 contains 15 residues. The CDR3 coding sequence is TGCGCCAGCAGCTTGGCCCCACTAGCGAGGGAGACCCAGTACTTC. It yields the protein CASSLAPLARETQYF.